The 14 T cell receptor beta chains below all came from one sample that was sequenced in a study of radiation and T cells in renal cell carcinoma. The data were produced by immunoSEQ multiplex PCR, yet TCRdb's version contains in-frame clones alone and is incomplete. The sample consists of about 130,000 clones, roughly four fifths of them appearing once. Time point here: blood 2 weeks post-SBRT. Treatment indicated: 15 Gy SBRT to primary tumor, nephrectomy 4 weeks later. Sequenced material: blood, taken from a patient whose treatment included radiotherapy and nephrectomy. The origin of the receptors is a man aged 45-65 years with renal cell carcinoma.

CDR3 in amino acids: CASSLGMGQRTEAFF. CDR3 bases: TGCGCCAGCAGCTTGGGTATGGGGCAAAGGACTGAAGCTTTCTTT. This sequence joins TRBV5-1 and TRBJ1-1; possible D gene TRBD1, 5 bases. CDR1 and CDR2 (germline): SGHRS, YFSETQ. The CDR3 runs to 15 residues. The V gene lost 0 bases and the J gene lost 5 bases, with 14 bases spanning the gap.

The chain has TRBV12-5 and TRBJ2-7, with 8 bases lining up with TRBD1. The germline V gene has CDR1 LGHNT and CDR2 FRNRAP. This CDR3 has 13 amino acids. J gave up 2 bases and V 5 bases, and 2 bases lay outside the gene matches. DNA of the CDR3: TGTGCTAGTGGTACAGGGGGACCCTACGAGCAGTACTTC. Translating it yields CASGTGGPYEQYF.

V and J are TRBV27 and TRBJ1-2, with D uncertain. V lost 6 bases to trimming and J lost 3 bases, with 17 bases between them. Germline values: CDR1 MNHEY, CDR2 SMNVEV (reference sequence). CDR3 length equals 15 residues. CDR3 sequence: CASSPLARQDYGYTF. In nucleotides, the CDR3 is TGTGCCAGCAGCCCCCTGGCCAGGCAGGACTATGGCTACACCTTC.

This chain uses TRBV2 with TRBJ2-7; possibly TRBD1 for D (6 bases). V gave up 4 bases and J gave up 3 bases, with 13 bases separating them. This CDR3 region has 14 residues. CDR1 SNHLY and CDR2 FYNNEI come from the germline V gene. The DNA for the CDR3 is TGTGCCAGCAGTGGGGGGTGGACAGACTACGAGCAGTACTTC. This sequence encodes CASSGGWTDYEQYF.

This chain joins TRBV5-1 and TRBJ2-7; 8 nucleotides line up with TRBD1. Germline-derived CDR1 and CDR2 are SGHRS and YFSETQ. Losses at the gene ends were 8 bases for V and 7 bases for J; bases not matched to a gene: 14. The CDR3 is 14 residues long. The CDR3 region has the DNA TGCGCCAGTTACTTGGGGACAGGCCTAATTGAGCAGTACTTC. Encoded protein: CASYLGTGLIEQYF.

The CDR3 DNA follows: TGTGCCAGCAGCTTGGGCCTAGCGGGGGGGGAGGAGACCCAGTACTTC. It codes for CASSLGLAGGEETQYF. The gene calls are TRBV5-4 and TRBJ2-5; 12 positions match TRBD2. CDR3 size: 16 residues. Germline V gives CDR1 SGHNT, CDR2 YYREEE (reference sequence). V was pared by 0 bases and J by 5 bases, with 5 bases of the junction left unmatched.

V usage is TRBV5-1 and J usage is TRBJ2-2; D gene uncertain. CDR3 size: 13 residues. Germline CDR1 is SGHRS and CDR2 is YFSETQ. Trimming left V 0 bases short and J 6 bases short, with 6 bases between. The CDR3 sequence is CASSLVVSGELFF. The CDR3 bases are TGCGCCAGCAGCTTGGTAGTTTCCGGGGAGCTGTTTTTT.

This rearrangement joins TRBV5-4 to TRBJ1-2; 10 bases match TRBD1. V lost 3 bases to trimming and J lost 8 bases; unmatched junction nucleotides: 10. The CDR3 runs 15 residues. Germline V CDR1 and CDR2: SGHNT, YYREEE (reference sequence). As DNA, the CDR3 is TGTGCCAGCAGCTCCAGACAGGGGGCGCCTTGGGGCTACACCTTC. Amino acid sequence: CASSSRQGAPWGYTF.

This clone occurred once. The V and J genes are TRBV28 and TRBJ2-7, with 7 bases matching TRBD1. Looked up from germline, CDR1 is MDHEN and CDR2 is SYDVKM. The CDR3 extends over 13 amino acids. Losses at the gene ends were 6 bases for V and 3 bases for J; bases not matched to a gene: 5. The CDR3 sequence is CASSLGQDYEQYF. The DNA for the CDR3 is TGTGCCAGCAGCCTAGGACAGGACTACGAGCAGTACTTC.

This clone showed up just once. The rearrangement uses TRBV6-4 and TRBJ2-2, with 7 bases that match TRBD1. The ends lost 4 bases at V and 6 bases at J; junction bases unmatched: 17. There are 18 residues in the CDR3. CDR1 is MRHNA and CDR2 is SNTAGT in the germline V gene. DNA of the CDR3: TGTGCCAGCAGTGGGGACAGAACCCCTTTGGTTTTTCCCGGGGAGCTGTTTTTT. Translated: CASSGDRTPLVFPGELFF.

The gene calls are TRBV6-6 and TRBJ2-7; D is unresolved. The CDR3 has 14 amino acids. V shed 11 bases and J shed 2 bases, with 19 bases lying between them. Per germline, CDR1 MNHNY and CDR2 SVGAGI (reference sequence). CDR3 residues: CAASARSKAYEQYF. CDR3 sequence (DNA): TGTGCCGCGTCGGCCCGATCGAAAGCCTACGAGCAGTACTTC.

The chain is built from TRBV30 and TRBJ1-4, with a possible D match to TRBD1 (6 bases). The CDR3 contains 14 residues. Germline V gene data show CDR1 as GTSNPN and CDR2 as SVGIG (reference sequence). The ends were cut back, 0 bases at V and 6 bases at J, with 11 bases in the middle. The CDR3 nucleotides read TGTGCCTGGAGTGTGGGCGGGGGCGATGAAAAACTGTTTTTT. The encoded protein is CAWSVGGGDEKLFF.

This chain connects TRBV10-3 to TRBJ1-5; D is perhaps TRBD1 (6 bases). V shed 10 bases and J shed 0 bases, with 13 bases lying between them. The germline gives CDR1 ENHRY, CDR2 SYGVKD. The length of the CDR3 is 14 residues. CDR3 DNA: TGTGCCACTCGGGACATTGTTAGCAATCAGCCCCAGCATTTT. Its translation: CATRDIVSNQPQHF.

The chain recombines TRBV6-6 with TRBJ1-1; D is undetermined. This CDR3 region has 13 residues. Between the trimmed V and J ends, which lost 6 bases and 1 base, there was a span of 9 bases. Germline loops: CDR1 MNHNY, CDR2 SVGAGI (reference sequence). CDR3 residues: CASSRRKNTEAFF. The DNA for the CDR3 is TGTGCCAGCAGCCGCCGGAAGAACACTGAAGCTTTCTTT.